These 21 T cell receptor beta chains were all obtained from the same sample, sequenced in a study of T cell repertoires in cytomegalovirus infection (dated by TCRdb to the late 2010s). The antigens these receptors bind are not known. Sequenced on an Illumina HiSeq 1500. TCRdb reanalyzed the raw reads on its own, using fastp at Q25 for trimming and MiXCR for clone calling, and kept in-frame beta chains. Each CDR3 protein gets just one entry, which takes the most common genes and DNA from the rows behind it. The sample yields 800,000 to 950,000 distinct CDR3 sequences; approximately 29% were counted once. Around 12% of the sample is in the top ten clones. The meaning of the sample's treatment or condition label: in vitro stimulation with specific CMV peptide epitopes to enrich CMV-specific T cells. Sample: cultured CD8+ T cells from PBMCs, taken from culture after CMV antigen stimulation. The receptor source for this set is a human donor in good health (CMV status not recorded). Some clones in this sample may be carry-over from other donors' samples.

This clonotype was seen only a few times. The chain couples TRBV2 to TRBJ2-7; D is undetermined. The ends were cut back, 3 bases at V and 3 bases at J, with 15 bases in the middle. Germline V CDR1 and CDR2: SNHLY, FYNNEI. The CDR3 is 15 residues long. In nucleotides, the CDR3 is TGTGCCAGCAGTGAGAAACCGTTGGTGAACTACGAGCAGTACTTC. This gives the protein CASSEKPLVNYEQYF.

The rearrangement joins TRBV25-1 to TRBJ2-2; possible D gene TRBD1, 6 bases. CDR3 length: 16 residues. The germline V gene encodes CDR1 MGHDK and CDR2 SYGVNS. Trimming left V 0 bases short and J 5 bases short, with 13 bases between. CDR3: CASSEYFRGETGELFF. In DNA form, the CDR3 reads TGTGCCAGCAGTGAATATTTCAGGGGAGAAACCGGGGAGCTGTTTTTT.

This chain connects TRBV25-1 to TRBJ1-2; 7 bases match TRBD1. The CDR3 spans 15 residues. Germline CDR1 is MGHDK and CDR2 is SYGVNS. After removal of 4 bases from V and 6 bases from J, the junction contained 11 bases not matched to a gene. DNA of the CDR3: TGTGCCAGCAGTGGGACAGGTCGGGATTTACATGGCTACACCTTC. It is translated as CASSGTGRDLHGYTF.

This rearrangement joins TRBV11-2 to TRBJ1-1, with 8 bases fitting TRBD1. V gave up 5 bases and J gave up 3 bases; unmatched junction bases: 14. Looked up from germline, CDR1 is SGHAT and CDR2 is FQNNGV. The CDR3 sequence is 17 residues long. CDR3 region: CASSLPVQGAADTEAFF. The CDR3 bases are TGTGCCAGCAGCCTCCCTGTTCAGGGGGCCGCGGACACTGAAGCTTTCTTT.

With respect to this clonotype: This could be a read error, since a much larger clone is one nucleotide away. The CDR3 loop reads CASSIQEAGTEAFF. The CDR3 region has the DNA TGTGCCAGTAGTATTCAGGAGGCAGGCACTGAAGCTTTCTTT. The chain joins TRBV19 to TRBJ1-1, with D unclear. The V gene lost 3 bases and the J gene lost 4 bases, with 12 bases spanning the gap. The germline V gene encodes CDR1 LNHDA and CDR2 SQIVND (reference sequence). This CDR3 is built from 14 residues.

The sample holds many counts of this clonotype. This chain uses TRBV7-2 with TRBJ2-3; 11 bases line up with TRBD2. From germline, CDR1 is SGHTA and CDR2 FQGNSA. The CDR3 has 16 residues. The V gene end was trimmed by 5 bases and the J gene end by 3 bases; junction bases not matched to a gene: 7. The CDR3 protein is CASSRRLAGSTDTQYF. DNA of the CDR3: TGTGCCAGCAGCAGACGACTAGCGGGGTCTACAGATACGCAGTATTTT.

This clonotype was recorded a few times. This chain joins TRBV14 and TRBJ1-2, with a weak D call TRBD1 (5 bases). The CDR3 extends over 14 amino acids. The germline V and J ends were trimmed by 3 bases and 5 bases, with 13 bases remaining between them. CDR1 is SGHDN, CDR2 FVKESK, per germline. CDR3 coding DNA: TGTGCCAGCAGCCAGCGGGGCAGGCCTTATGGCTACACCTTC. This sequence encodes CASSQRGRPYGYTF.

This clonotype has a single count. The chain uses TRBV7-9 and TRBJ1-1; D not resolved. This CDR3 is built from 14 residues. The germline CDR1 and CDR2 sequences are SEHNR and FQNEAQ (reference sequence). Trimming took off 4 bases at V and 6 bases at J, with 15 bases between the two ends. CDR3 sequence: CASSSLPGGAEAFF. In DNA, the CDR3 is TGTGCCAGCAGCTCCCTGCCGGGCGGCGCTGAAGCTTTCTTT.

Only a few counts were recorded for this clonotype. The chain carries TRBV7-9 and TRBJ2-5, with D perhaps given as TRBD1 or TRBD2 (6 bases each). V lost 8 bases and J 4 bases, leaving 14 bases between the germline ends. CDR1 and CDR2 (germline): SEHNR, FQNEAQ (reference sequence). The CDR3 consists of 13 residues. Here the CDR3 reads CASHLGGPETQYF. CDR3 nucleotides: TGTGCCAGCCACCTCGGGGGCCCAGAGACCCAGTACTTC.

Remarks on this clonotype: A much larger clone lies one base from this, so it may be a read error. The chain employs TRBV6-5 and TRBJ1-1; D perhaps matches TRBD1 (5 bases). Germline lookup yields CDR1 MNHEY and CDR2 SVGAGI. CDR3 length: 15 residues. The CDR3 region has the DNA TGTGCCAACAGTACAGGACCGAGTCAGAACACTGAAGCTTTCTTT. Its protein product is CANSTGPSQNTEAFF.

V usage is TRBV10-3 and J usage is TRBJ2-7, with D unclear. The CDR3 runs 13 residues. In germline, CDR1 is ENHRY, CDR2 SYGVKD. V lost 3 bases to trimming and J lost 3 bases, with 9 bases between them. CDR3 nucleotides: TGTGCCATCAGTGACCGGCAGAACTACGAGCAGTACGTC. Translation gives CAISDRQNYEQYV.

The gene calls are TRBV6-6 and TRBJ2-1, with 10 bases matching TRBD1. The CDR3 extends over 15 amino acids. Trimming took 7 bases from V and 8 from J; bases not matched to a gene: 11. The V gene's germline CDR1 is MNHNY and CDR2 SVGAGI (reference sequence). This CDR3 is CASTLTGGGIDEQFF. The CDR3 bases are TGTGCCAGCACCTTGACAGGGGGCGGCATTGATGAGCAGTTCTTC.

The chain joins TRBV20-1 to TRBJ1-4, with no clear D. Trimming shortened V by 0 bases and J by 2 bases, and 7 bases separated the two germline ends. This CDR3 is built from 14 residues. Germline V CDR1 and CDR2: DFQATT, SNEGSKA (reference sequence). CDR3 sequence (DNA): TGCAGTGCTAGAGACTGGGGTACTAATGAAAAACTGTTTTTT. As protein: CSARDWGTNEKLFF.

This clonotype came up many times. The rearrangement links TRBV7-6 to TRBJ2-1; D gene ambiguous. This CDR3 comprises 16 residues. CDR1 is SGHVS and CDR2 is FNYEAQ in the germline V gene. V shed 1 base and J shed 0 bases, with 10 bases lying between them. DNA of the CDR3: TGTGCCAGCAGCTTAGAGCCAGGTAGCTCCTACAATGAGCAGTTCTTC. Its protein is CASSLEPGSSYNEQFF. The variable domain in full, with the rest retrieved from reference TRBV7-6 and TRBJ2-1, is GAGVSQSPRYKVTKRGQDVALRCDPISGHVSLYWYRQALGQGPEFLTYFNYEAQQDKSGLPNDRFSAERPEGSISTLTIQRTEQRDSAMYRCASSLEPGSSYNEQFFGPGTRLTVL.

This clonotype appeared a few times. V and J are TRBV19 and TRBJ2-7; perhaps TRBD2 as D (6 bases). Germline assignment: CDR1 LNHDA and CDR2 SQIVND (reference sequence). The V end lost 10 bases, the J end lost 5 bases, and 15 bases lay between the germline ends. The CDR3 is made up of 12 amino acids. CDR3 protein: CATSGGAHEQYF. CDR3 in DNA: TGTGCCACCAGTGGAGGGGCCCACGAGCAGTACTTC.

The chain carries TRBV7-6 and TRBJ1-4; 8 bases match TRBD1. The germline V gene has CDR1 SGHVS and CDR2 FNYEAQ. V lost 5 bases, J lost 0 bases, and 5 bases stayed unmatched. This CDR3 is built from 16 residues. CDR3 region: CASSHTGQATNEKLFF. DNA of the CDR3: TGTGCCAGCAGCCATACGGGACAGGCAACTAATGAAAAACTGTTTTTT.

The chain has TRBV29-1 and TRBJ2-3, with TRBD2 identical over 10 bases. This CDR3 contains 15 residues. CDR1 is SQVTM and CDR2 is ANQGSEA in the germline V gene. V gave up 2 bases and J gave up 1 base; unmatched junction bases: 3. The DNA of the CDR3 is TGCAGCGTTGAAACTAGCGGGACAGGCACAGATACGCAGTATTTT. Encoded protein: CSVETSGTGTDTQYF.

The chain employs TRBV6-6 and TRBJ2-3, with a tentative D call TRBD1 (6 bases). Germline assignment: CDR1 MNHNY and CDR2 SVGAGI (reference sequence). The V and J ends lost 0 bases and 3 bases respectively, with 13 bases between them. This CDR3 has 16 amino acids. The CDR3 sequence: CASSYSRTARTDTQYF. CDR3 sequence (DNA): TGTGCCAGCAGTTACTCTAGGACAGCCAGGACAGATACGCAGTATTTT.

This clonotype was observed at least ten times. V and J are TRBV7-6 and TRBJ2-5, with D possibly TRBD2 on 5 matching bases. V was trimmed by 1 base and J by 5 bases, leaving 11 bases between them. The CDR3 runs 14 residues. Germline lookup yields CDR1 SGHVS and CDR2 FNYEAQ. The CDR3 DNA follows: TGTGCCAGCAGCTTAGTTGGAGGAGAGGAGACCCAGTACTTC. Translated: CASSLVGGEETQYF. The full variable domain, rest sourced from reference TRBV7-6 and TRBJ2-5, is GAGVSQSPRYKVTKRGQDVALRCDPISGHVSLYWYRQALGQGPEFLTYFNYEAQQDKSGLPNDRFSAERPEGSISTLTIQRTEQRDSAMYRCASSLVGGEETQYFGPGTRLLVL.

The rearrangement joins TRBV19 to TRBJ1-1, with a possible D match to TRBD1 (5 bases). CDR1 is LNHDA and CDR2 is SQIVND in the germline V gene (reference sequence). The length of the CDR3 is 12 residues. The germline V and J ends were trimmed by 7 bases and 3 bases, with 9 bases remaining between them. CDR3 protein: CASKAGDTEAFF. The CDR3 DNA reads as TGTGCCAGTAAGGCGGGGGACACTGAAGCTTTCTTT.

The chain is built from TRBV9 and TRBJ1-2; D may be TRBD1 (6 bases). Germline V CDR1 and CDR2: SGDLS, YYNGEE. The CDR3 is made up of 14 amino acids. With 0 bases removed from V and 10 bases from J, the gap between germline ends came to 16 bases. CDR3 sequence reads: CASSVGKGLGHYTF. In nucleotides, the CDR3 is TGTGCCAGCAGCGTAGGAAAGGGCTTGGGACACTACACCTTC.